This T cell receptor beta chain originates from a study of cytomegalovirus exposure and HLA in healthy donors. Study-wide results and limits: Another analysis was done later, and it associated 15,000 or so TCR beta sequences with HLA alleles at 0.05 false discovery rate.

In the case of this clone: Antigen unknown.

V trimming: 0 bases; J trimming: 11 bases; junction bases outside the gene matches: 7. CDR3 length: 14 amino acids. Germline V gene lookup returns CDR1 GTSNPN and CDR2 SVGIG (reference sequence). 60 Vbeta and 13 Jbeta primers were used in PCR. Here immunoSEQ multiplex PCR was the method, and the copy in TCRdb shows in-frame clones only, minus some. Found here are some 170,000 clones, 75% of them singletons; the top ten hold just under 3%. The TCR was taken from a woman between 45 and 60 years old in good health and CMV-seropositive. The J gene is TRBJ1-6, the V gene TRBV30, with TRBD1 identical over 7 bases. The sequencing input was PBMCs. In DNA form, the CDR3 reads TGTGCCTGGAGTGTACCACAGGGGAATCCACCCCTCCACTTT. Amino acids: CAWSVPQGNPPLHF.